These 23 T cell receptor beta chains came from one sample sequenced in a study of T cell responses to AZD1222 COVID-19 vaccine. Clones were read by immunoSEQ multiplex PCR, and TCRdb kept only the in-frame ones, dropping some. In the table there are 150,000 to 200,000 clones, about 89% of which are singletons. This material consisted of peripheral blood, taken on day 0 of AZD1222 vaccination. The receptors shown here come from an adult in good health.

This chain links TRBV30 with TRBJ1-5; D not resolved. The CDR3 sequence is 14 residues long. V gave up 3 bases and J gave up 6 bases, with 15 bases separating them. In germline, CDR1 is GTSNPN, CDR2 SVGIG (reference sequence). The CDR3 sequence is CAWRDRGSTQPQHF. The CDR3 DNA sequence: TGTGCCTGGAGAGATCGGGGATCTACTCAGCCCCAGCATTTT.

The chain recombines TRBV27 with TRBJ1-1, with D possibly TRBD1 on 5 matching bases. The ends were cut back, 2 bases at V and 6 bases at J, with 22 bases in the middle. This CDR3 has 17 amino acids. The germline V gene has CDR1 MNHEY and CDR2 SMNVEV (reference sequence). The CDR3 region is CASSLRAPGPRPSEAFF. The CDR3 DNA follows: TGTGCCAGCAGTTTAAGGGCCCCGGGGCCCCGTCCTTCTGAAGCTTTCTTT.

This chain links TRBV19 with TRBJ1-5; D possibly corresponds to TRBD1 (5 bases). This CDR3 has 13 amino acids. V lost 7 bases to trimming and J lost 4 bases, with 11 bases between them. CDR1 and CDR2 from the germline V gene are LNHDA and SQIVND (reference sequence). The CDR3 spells CASKGPGNQPQHF. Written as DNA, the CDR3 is TGTGCCAGTAAGGGGCCCGGGAATCAGCCCCAGCATTTT.

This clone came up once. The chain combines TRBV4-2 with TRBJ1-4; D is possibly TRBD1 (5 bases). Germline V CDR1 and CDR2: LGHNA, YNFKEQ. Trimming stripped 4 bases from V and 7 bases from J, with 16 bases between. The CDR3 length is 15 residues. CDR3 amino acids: CASSPNSRGVEKLFF. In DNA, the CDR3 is TGTGCCAGCAGCCCAAACTCCCGAGGGGTTGAAAAACTGTTTTTT.

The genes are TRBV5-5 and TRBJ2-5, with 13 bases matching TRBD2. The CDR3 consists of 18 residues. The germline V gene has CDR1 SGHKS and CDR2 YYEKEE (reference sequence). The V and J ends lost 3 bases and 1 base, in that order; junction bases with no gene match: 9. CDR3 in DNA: TGTGCCAGCAGCTATAGGACTAGCGGGAGTGTGCTCCAAGAGACCCAGTACTTC. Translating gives CASSYRTSGSVLQETQYF.

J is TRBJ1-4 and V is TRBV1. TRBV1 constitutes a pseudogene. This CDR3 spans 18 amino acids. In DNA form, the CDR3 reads TGCACCAGCAGCCACTTCATCTCCGGAGGAGGGCCTAATGAAAAACTGTTTTTT. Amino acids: CTSSHFISGGGPNEKLFF.

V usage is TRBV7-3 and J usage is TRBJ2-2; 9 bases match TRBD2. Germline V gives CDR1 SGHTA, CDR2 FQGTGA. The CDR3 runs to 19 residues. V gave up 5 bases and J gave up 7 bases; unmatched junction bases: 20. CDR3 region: CASSNRPLAGGARVGELFF. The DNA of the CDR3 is TGTGCCAGCAGCAACCGCCCACTCGCGGGGGGGGCCAGGGTCGGGGAGCTGTTTTTT. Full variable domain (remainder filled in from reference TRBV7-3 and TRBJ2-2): GAGVSQTPSNKVTEKGKYVELRCDPISGHTALYWYRQSLGQGPEFLIYFQGTGAADDSGLPNDRFFAVRPEGSVSTLKIQRTERGDSAVYLCASSNRPLAGGARVGELFFGEGSRLTVL.

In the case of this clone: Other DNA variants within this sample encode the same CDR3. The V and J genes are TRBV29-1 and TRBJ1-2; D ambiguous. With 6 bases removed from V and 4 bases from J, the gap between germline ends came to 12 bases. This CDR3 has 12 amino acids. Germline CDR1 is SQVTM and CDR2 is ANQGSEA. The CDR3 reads CSVAPGAYGYTF. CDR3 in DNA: TGCAGCGTGGCCCCCGGTGCCTATGGCTACACCTTC.

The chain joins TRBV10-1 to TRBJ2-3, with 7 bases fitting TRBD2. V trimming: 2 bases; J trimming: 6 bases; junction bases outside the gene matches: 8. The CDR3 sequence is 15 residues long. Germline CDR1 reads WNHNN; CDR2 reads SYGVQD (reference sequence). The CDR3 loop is CASSEGKRDLDTQYF. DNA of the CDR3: TGCGCCAGCAGTGAGGGAAAGCGGGATTTGGATACGCAGTATTTT.

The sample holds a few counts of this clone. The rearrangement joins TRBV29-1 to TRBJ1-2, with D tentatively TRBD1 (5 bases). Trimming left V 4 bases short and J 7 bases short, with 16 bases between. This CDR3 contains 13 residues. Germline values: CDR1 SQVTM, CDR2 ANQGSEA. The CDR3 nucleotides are TGCAGCGTTGGCTCTTTAGCAGGGACTGGCTACACCTTC. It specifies CSVGSLAGTGYTF.

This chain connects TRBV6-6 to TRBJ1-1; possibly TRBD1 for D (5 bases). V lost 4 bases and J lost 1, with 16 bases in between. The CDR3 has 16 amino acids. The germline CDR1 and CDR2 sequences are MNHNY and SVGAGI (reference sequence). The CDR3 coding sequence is TGTGCCAGCAGTTCCCCCTCCAGGGATAGGAACACTGAAGCTTTCTTT. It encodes CASSSPSRDRNTEAFF.

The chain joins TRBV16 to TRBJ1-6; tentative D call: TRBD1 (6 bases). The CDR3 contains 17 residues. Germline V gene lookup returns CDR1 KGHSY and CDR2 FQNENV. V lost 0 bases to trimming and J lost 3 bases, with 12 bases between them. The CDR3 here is CASSQSSGTLYNSPLHF. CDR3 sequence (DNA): TGTGCCAGCAGCCAATCGAGCGGGACACTCTATAATTCACCCCTCCACTTT.

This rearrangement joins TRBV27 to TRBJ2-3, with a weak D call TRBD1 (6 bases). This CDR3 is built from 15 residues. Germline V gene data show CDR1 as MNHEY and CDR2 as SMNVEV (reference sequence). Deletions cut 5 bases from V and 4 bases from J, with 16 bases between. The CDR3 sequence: CASSTRTEGSDTQYF. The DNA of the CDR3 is TGTGCCAGCAGTACACGGACAGAAGGGTCAGATACGCAGTATTTT.

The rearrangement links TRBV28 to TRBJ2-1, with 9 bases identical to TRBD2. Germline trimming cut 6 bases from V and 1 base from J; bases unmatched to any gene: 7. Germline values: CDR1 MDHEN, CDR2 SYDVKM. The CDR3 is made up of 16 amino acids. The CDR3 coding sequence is TGTGCCAGCAGGGGGCTAGCGGGAAAATCCTACAATGAGCAGTTCTTC. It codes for CASRGLAGKSYNEQFF.

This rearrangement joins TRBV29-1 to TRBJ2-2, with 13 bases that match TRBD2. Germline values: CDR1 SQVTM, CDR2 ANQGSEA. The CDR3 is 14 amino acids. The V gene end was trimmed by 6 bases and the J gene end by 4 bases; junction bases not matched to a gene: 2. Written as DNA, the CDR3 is TGCAGCGTCGGACTAGCGGGAGTCACCGGGGAGCTGTTTTTT. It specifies CSVGLAGVTGELFF.

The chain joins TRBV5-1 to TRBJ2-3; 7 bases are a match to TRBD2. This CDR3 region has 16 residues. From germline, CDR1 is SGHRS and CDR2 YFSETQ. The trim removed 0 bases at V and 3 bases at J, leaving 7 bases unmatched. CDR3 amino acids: CASSLVPVGGTDTQYF. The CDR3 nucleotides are TGCGCCAGCAGCTTGGTTCCGGTCGGGGGGACAGATACGCAGTATTTT.

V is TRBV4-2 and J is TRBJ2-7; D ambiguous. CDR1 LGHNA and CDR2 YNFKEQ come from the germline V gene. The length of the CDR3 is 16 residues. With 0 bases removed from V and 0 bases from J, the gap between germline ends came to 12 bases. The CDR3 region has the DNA TGTGCCAGCAGCCAAGATATAGTACGGGCCTCCTACGAGCAGTACTTC. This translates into CASSQDIVRASYEQYF.

CDR3 bases: TGCGCCAGCAGCCAAGAGGGCCAGTATAATGAAAAACTGTTTTTT. It encodes CASSQEGQYNEKLFF. This chain connects TRBV4-1 to TRBJ1-4; D is uncertain. The CDR3 is made up of 15 amino acids. Trimming cost V 0 bases and J 4 bases, with 9 bases left between them. From germline, CDR1 is MGHRA and CDR2 YSYEKL.

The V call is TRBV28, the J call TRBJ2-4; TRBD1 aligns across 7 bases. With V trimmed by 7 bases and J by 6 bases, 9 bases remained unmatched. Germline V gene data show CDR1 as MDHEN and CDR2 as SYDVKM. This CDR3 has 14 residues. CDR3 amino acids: CASTKGTALNIQYF. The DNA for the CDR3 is TGTGCCAGCACCAAGGGGACAGCCTTAAACATTCAGTACTTC.

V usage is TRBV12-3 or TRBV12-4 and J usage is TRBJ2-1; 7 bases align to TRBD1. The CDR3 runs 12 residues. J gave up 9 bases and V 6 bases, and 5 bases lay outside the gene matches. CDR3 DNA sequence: TGTGCCAGCAGCCCCGACAGGGCTGAGCAGTTCTTC. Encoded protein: CASSPDRAEQFF.

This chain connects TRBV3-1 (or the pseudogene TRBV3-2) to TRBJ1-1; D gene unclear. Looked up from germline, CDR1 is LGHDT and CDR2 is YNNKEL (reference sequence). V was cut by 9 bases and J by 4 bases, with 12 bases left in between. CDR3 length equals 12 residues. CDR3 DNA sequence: TGTGCCAGTACAAGGGTTGGCACTGAAGCTTTCTTT. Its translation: CASTRVGTEAFF.

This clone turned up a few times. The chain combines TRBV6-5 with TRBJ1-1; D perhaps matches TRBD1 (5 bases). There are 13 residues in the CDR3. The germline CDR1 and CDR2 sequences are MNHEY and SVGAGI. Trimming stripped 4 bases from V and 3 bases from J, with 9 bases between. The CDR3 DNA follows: TGTGCCAGCAGTTCACGGGACTACACTGAAGCTTTCTTT. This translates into CASSSRDYTEAFF.

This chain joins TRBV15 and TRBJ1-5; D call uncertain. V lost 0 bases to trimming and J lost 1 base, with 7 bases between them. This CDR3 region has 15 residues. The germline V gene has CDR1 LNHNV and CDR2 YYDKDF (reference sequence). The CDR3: CATSRDITSNQPQHF. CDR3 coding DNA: TGTGCCACCAGCAGAGATATTACAAGCAATCAGCCCCAGCATTTT.